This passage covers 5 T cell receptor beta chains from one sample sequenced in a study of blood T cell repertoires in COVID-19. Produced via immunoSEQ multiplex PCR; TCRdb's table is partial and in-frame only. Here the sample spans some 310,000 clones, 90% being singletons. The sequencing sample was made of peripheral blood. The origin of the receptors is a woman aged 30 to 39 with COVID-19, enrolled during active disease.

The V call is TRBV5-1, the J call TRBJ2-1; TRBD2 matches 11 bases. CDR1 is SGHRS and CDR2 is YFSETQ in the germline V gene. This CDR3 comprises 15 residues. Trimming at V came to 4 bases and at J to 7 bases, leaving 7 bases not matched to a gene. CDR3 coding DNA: TGCGCCAGCAGCCCTCTAGCGGGAGGACTAAATGAGCAGTTCTTC. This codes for CASSPLAGGLNEQFF. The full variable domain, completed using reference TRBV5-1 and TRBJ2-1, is KAGVTQTPRYLIKTRGQQVTLSCSPISGHRSVSWYQQTPGQGLQFLFEYFSETQRNKGNFPGRFSGRQFSNSRSEMNVSTLELGDSALYLCASSPLAGGLNEQFFGPGTRLTVL.

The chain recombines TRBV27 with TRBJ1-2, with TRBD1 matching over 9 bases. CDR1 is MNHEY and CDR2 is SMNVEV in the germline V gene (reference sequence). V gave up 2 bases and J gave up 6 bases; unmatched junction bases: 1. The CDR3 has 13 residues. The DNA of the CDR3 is TGTGCCAGCAGTTTAGGACAGGGGAATGGCTACACCTTC. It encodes CASSLGQGNGYTF.

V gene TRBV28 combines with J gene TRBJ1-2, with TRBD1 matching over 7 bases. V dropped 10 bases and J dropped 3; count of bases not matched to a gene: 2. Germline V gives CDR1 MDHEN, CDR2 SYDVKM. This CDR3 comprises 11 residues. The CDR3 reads CANQGDYGYTF. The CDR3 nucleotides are TGTGCCAACCAGGGGGACTATGGCTACACCTTC.

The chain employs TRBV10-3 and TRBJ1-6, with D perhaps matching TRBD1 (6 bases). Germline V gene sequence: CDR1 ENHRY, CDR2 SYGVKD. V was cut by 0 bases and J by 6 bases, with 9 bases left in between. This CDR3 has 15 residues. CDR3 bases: TGTGCCATCAGTGAGTCAGGACAGCTTAATTCACCCCTCCACTTT. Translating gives CAISESGQLNSPLHF.

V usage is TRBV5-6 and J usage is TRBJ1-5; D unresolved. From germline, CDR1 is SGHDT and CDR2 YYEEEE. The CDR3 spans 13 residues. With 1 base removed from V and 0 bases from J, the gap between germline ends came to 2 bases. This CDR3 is CASSLHSNQPQHF. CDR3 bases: TGTGCCAGCAGCTTGCATAGCAATCAGCCCCAGCATTTT.